The clone carrying this TCR beta chain was detected ten times or more. Its specificity is unknown. Uncontrolled infection, other autoimmune disease, pregnancy or lactation barred patients from enrollment. TCR beta CDR3 sequences were amplified from RNA transcripts. TCR CDR3 underwent first-round RT-PCR with the HTBI primer set. TCRdb processed the multiplex PCR reads anew with MiXCR; each CDR3 protein has one entry. The sample has over 500,000 distinct CDR3 sequences; approximately 17% are singletons. This record comes from a study of T cells in Graves' hyperthyroidism and ophthalmopathy. At the level of the study: Pretreatment peripheral blood was obtained at initial diagnosis. General study findings and limits: The model made its ophthalmopathy prediction, and onset followed a median approximately six months later.

CDR3 length equals 12 residues. The V end was cut by 6 bases, the J end by 6 bases, with 15 bases between. Germline V gene lookup returns CDR1 DFQATT and CDR2 SNEGSKA (reference sequence). Sequencing used blood. The receptor was isolated from a woman aged 18-29 years with Graves' ophthalmopathy. V is TRBV20-1 and J is TRBJ2-7; a weak D match, TRBD1 (6 bases). CDR3: CSAPLLGGEQYF. The CDR3 nucleotides are TGCAGTGCCCCCTTGCTAGGGGGCGAGCAGTACTTC.